Each of the 5 T cell receptor beta chains below was sequenced from the same sample in a study of Tregs in tolerant kidney transplant recipients. The repertoire was sequenced with immunoSEQ multiplex PCR; TCRdb's copy has only in-frame clones and lacks some. The sample comprises 74,000 or so clones, over 75% of which are singletons, and 1.6% rests with the top ten. Mixed chimerism was transient after nonmyeloablative marrow transplants from related graft donors. This specimen consisted of CD4+ T cells from blood (PBMCs), obtained 24 months after the transplant. These receptors all stem from a human patient who received a combined kidney and bone marrow transplant. Part of the T cells may come from the graft donor.

This chain's CDR3 is CAWSVPGGYGYTF. The CDR3 DNA is TGTGCCTGGAGTGTACCGGGGGGCTATGGCTACACCTTC. V and J are TRBV30 and TRBJ1-2; perhaps TRBD1 as D (5 bases). The CDR3 is 13 amino acids. V lost 0 bases, J lost 4 bases, and 9 bases lay in between. Germline CDR1 reads GTSNPN; CDR2 reads SVGIG (reference sequence). The full variable domain, rest sourced from reference TRBV30 and TRBJ1-2, is SQTIHQWPATLVQPVGSPLSLECTVEGTSNPNLYWYRQAAGRGLQLLFYSVGIGQISSEVPQNLSASRPQDRQFILSSKKLLLSDSGFYLCAWSVPGGYGYTFGSGTRLTVV.

The chain recombines TRBV15 with TRBJ1-2; D ambiguous. V was trimmed by 1 base and J by 6 bases, leaving 6 bases between them. CDR1 and CDR2 from the germline V gene are LNHNV and YYDKDF (reference sequence). The CDR3 contains 12 residues. The CDR3 sequence is CATSRAGDGYTF. CDR3 coding DNA: TGTGCCACCAGCAGAGCCGGGGATGGCTACACCTTC.

This rearrangement joins TRBV5-6 to TRBJ2-7; 7 bases are a match to TRBD1. Trimming cost V 4 bases and J 6 bases; bases outside gene matches: 19. Per germline, CDR1 SGHDT and CDR2 YYEEEE. The CDR3 runs 17 residues. The CDR3 spells CASSKVRDSHGPREQYF. As DNA, the CDR3 is TGTGCCAGCAGCAAGGTCCGGGACAGCCATGGCCCCCGCGAGCAGTACTTC.

This sequence joins TRBV5-4 and TRBJ1-2; TRBD1 agrees at 11 bases. J lost 4 bases, V lost 4 bases, and 6 bases had no gene match. Germline V gene sequence: CDR1 SGHNT, CDR2 YYREEE (reference sequence). This CDR3 spans 15 amino acids. CDR3 bases: TGTGCCAGCAGCCCACTTGGGACAGGGGGCTATGGCTACACCTTC. It yields the protein CASSPLGTGGYGYTF. Using reference TRBV5-4 and TRBJ1-2 for the parts outside the CDR3, the full variable domain is ETGVTQSPTHLIKTRGQQVTLRCSSQSGHNTVSWYQQALGQGPQFIFQYYREEENGRGNFPPRFSGLQFPNYSSELNVNALELDDSALYLCASSPLGTGGYGYTFGSGTRLTVV.

The V gene is TRBV5-1, the J gene TRBJ1-2, with D hard to call. From germline, CDR1 is SGHRS and CDR2 YFSETQ. This CDR3 contains 16 residues. Trimming cost V 1 base and J 4 bases, with 17 bases left between them. The CDR3 loop is CASSLMNLGRAYGYTF. The CDR3, as DNA: TGCGCCAGCAGCTTGATGAATTTAGGGAGGGCCTATGGCTACACCTTC.